Below are 25 T cell receptor beta chains sequenced from a single sample in a study of post-analysis software for immune sequencing data. The study's findings and limits: TRBV5-6, TRBV5-1 and TRBV20-1 belonged to a set of roughly five TRBV segments that were more frequent in patients than controls.

The antigens for these receptors are not known. cDNA libraries for TCR beta contained unique molecular identifiers. One entry per CDR3 protein, called by TCRdb with MiXCR from the PCR reads. Seen here are hundreds of thousands of distinct CDR3 sequences, 30% to 45% observed once, and the top ten hold around 4.7%. The sample consisted of blood. Receptor source: a girl aged 5-17 years with multiple sclerosis.

V is TRBV20-1 and J is TRBJ2-1; weak D call: TRBD2 (5 bases). CDR1 is DFQATT and CDR2 is SNEGSKA in the germline V gene (reference sequence). This CDR3 is built from 18 residues. The germline V and J ends were trimmed by 0 bases and 0 bases, with 18 bases remaining between them. The CDR3 DNA follows: TGCAGTGCTAGAGATCTCGACGGACTCCGGAGCTCCTACAATGAGCAGTTCTTC. Encoded protein: CSARDLDGLRSSYNEQFF.

With regard to this clonotype: Compared with germline, one end of the junction differs, possibly owing to a read error. The chain joins TRBV28 to TRBJ2-1; D is perhaps TRBD2 (6 bases). Germline values: CDR1 MDHEN, CDR2 SYDVKM. The CDR3 is made up of 14 amino acids. CDR3 nucleotides: TGTGCCAGCAGTTGGGGGGAACCCTACAATGAGCACTTCTTC. This gives the protein CASSWGEPYNEHFF.

This clonotype has at least ten counts. The chain couples TRBV10-2 to TRBJ2-1; 14 bases are a match to TRBD2. Trimming removed 6 bases from V and 7 bases from J; junction bases left unmatched: 17. The germline CDR1 and CDR2 sequences are WSHSY and SAAADI. The CDR3 contains 19 residues. The CDR3 protein is CASRPLGLAGVAHLNEQFF. CDR3 nucleotides: TGCGCCAGCAGACCCCTGGGACTAGCGGGAGTCGCTCATTTGAATGAGCAGTTCTTC.

The rearrangement joins TRBV10-3 to TRBJ1-1; 7 nucleotides match TRBD1. Trimming cost V 9 bases and J 1 base; bases outside gene matches: 2. This CDR3 comprises 12 residues. Germline V gene lookup returns CDR1 ENHRY and CDR2 SYGVKD. CDR3 protein: CAIWTGNTEAFF. CDR3 sequence (DNA): TGTGCCATTTGGACAGGGAACACTGAAGCTTTCTTT.

This clonotype has just a few counts. The genes are TRBV12-3 or TRBV12-4 and TRBJ1-5; D gene ambiguous. Trimming pared 5 bases from V and 6 bases from J, leaving 8 bases between. The CDR3 length is 12 residues. CDR3 loop: CASSPPSQPQHF. CDR3 in DNA: TGTGCCAGCAGTCCGCCTTCTCAGCCCCAGCATTTT.

This chain links TRBV10-3 with TRBJ2-5; TRBD1 aligns across 7 bases. Germline loops: CDR1 ENHRY, CDR2 SYGVKD. V trimming: 2 bases; J trimming: 1 base; junction bases outside the gene matches: 7. CDR3 length: 16 residues. Here the CDR3 reads CAISEGQAMPQETQYF. The CDR3, as DNA: TGTGCCATCAGTGAGGGACAGGCGATGCCCCAAGAGACCCAGTACTTC.

As concerns this clonotype: A much larger clone lies one base from this, so it may be a read error. The chain links TRBV4-1 to TRBJ1-1; weak D call: TRBD1 (5 bases). Germline CDR1 is MGHRA and CDR2 is YSYEKL. The CDR3 has 15 residues. V was clipped by 3 bases and J by 3 bases, with 14 bases between them. Here the CDR3 reads CASSQGLGQDTEAFF. CDR3 DNA sequence: TGCGCCAGCAGCCAGGGCTTGGGGCAGGACACTGAAGCTTTCTTT.

This clonotype was found a few times. Since a much larger clone is just one base distant, this may be a read error. V and J are TRBV5-1 and TRBJ2-5, with TRBD2 matching 15 bases. V shed 4 bases, J shed 11 bases, and the junction held 15 bases outside the gene matches. Germline V gene lookup returns CDR1 SGHRS and CDR2 YFSETQ. This CDR3 spans 17 amino acids. The chain's CDR3 is CASSLGLAGGPLNEQYF. CDR3 coding DNA: TGCGCCAGCAGCCTAGGACTAGCGGGAGGGCCACTCAATGAGCAGTACTTC.

This clonotype occurred many times. This chain links TRBV5-4 with TRBJ1-1; 7 positions match TRBD1. This CDR3 region has 14 residues. Germline V lookup: CDR1 SGHNT, CDR2 YYREEE (reference sequence). V trimming: 4 bases; J trimming: 6 bases; junction bases outside the gene matches: 9. The CDR3 protein is CASSAEQGQAEAFF. CDR3 sequence (DNA): TGTGCCAGCAGCGCTGAACAGGGGCAGGCTGAAGCTTTCTTT.

This clonotype has a count of ten or more. In DNA form, the CDR3 reads TGTGCCACCAGTGACCATCGGGCAGCGAACACTGAAGCTTTCTTT. Translation gives CATSDHRAANTEAFF. The rearrangement joins TRBV24-1 to TRBJ1-1; D remains ambiguous. Germline CDR1 and CDR2: KGHDR and SFDVKD. This CDR3 has 15 residues. The V gene lost 4 bases and the J gene lost 1 base, with 12 bases spanning the gap.

This clonotype was seen repeatedly, ten times or more. This chain connects TRBV27 to TRBJ1-2, with 8 positions matching TRBD1. V lost 5 bases, J lost 4 bases, and 9 bases stayed unmatched. CDR3 length equals 15 residues. CDR1 is MNHEY, CDR2 SMNVEV, per germline (reference sequence). This chain's CDR3 is CASSPIGQGGYGYTF. CDR3 nucleotides: TGTGCCAGCAGTCCGATCGGACAGGGTGGCTATGGCTACACCTTC.

This clonotype occurred a few times. This rearrangement joins TRBV5-1 to TRBJ1-2; 7 positions agree with TRBD1. With 3 bases clipped from V and 4 bases from J, the junction kept 18 bases outside the gene matches. The germline CDR1 and CDR2 sequences are SGHRS and YFSETQ. The CDR3 loop spans 18 amino acids. The CDR3 sequence: CASSSLPPYRGSGYGYTF. The CDR3 DNA reads TGCGCCAGCAGCTCCCTCCCTCCGTACAGGGGATCTGGCTATGGCTACACCTTC.

This clonotype was recorded at least ten times. CDR3 sequence (DNA): TGTGCCAGCAGCGCAGAGTTAGTTGAGACCCAGTACTTC. Residues: CASSAELVETQYF. The rearrangement links TRBV7-2 to TRBJ2-5, with D hard to call. CDR3 length equals 13 residues. Germline V CDR1 and CDR2: SGHTA, FQGNSA. V lost 5 bases, J lost 5 bases, and 12 bases lay in between.

This clonotype was seen just once. A much larger clone lies one base from this, so it may be a read error. This chain joins TRBV5-1 and TRBJ1-6; D is possibly TRBD1 (5 bases). Between the trimmed V and J ends, which lost 0 bases and 12 bases, there was a span of 16 bases. The CDR3 loop spans 15 amino acids. Germline V lookup: CDR1 SGHRS, CDR2 YFSETQ. CDR3 nucleotides: TGCGCCAGCAGCTTGGCCGAGACAGAAGACGAACCCCTCCACTTT. It encodes CASSLAETEDEPLHF. Based on the CDR3 plus reference TRBV5-1 and TRBJ1-6, the full variable domain is KAGVTQTPRYLIKTRGQQVTLSCSPISGHRSVSWYQQTPGQGLQFLFEYFSETQRNKGNFPGRFSGRQFSNSRSEMNVSTLELGDSALYLCASSLAETEDEPLHFGNGTRLTVT.

On this clonotype: This may arise from a read error, as a much more abundant clone is one base away. This chain joins TRBV7-3 and TRBJ1-5, with D tentatively TRBD1 (5 bases). The CDR3 spans 13 residues. Germline V gene sequence: CDR1 SGHTA, CDR2 FQGTGA. CDR3 DNA sequence: TGTGCCAGCAGCCCAGGGCGCAATCAGCCCCGGCATTTT. Its translation is CASSPGRNQPRHF.

Remarks on this clonotype: A much larger clone lies a single base off, so this may be a read error. The chain employs TRBV7-9 and TRBJ2-7; D is perhaps TRBD1 or TRBD2 (5 bases each). The V end was cut by 6 bases, the J end by 6 bases, with 12 bases between. Germline-derived CDR1 and CDR2 are SEHNR and FQNEAQ (reference sequence). The CDR3 has 12 amino acids. The DNA of the CDR3 is TGTGCCAGCAGTACCGGGACCGGCGAGCAGTACTTC. This sequence encodes CASSTGTGEQYF.

Ten or more counts support this clonotype. The gene calls are TRBV29-1 and TRBJ1-2; no definite D call. Trimming took 4 bases from V and 3 from J, leaving 18 bases between them. In germline, CDR1 is SQVTM, CDR2 ANQGSEA. The CDR3 is made up of 15 amino acids. The chain's CDR3 is CSVANRLSGDYGYTF. The CDR3 coding sequence is TGCAGCGTTGCTAATCGACTGTCTGGGGACTATGGCTACACCTTC. The full variable domain, its missing parts supplied by reference TRBV29-1 and TRBJ1-2, is SAVISQKPSRDICQRGTSLTIQCQVDSQVTMMFWYRQQPGQSLTLIATANQGSEATYESGFVIDKFPISRPNLTFSTLTVSNMSPEDSSIYLCSVANRLSGDYGYTFGSGTRLTVV.

This clonotype was detected only a few times. The chain uses TRBV2 and TRBJ2-1; 10 positions agree with TRBD1. CDR3 length: 16 residues. The J segment lost 9 bases and the V segment lost 6 bases, leaving 14 bases of the junction unmatched. CDR1 and CDR2 (germline): SNHLY, FYNNEI. The CDR3, as DNA: TGTGCCAGCAGCCTAAACCCCGGGACAGGGGTCGCTGAGCAGTTCTTC. Protein: CASSLNPGTGVAEQFF.

This clonotype has a count of ten or more. The chain recombines TRBV11-2 with TRBJ2-3; TRBD2 aligns across 12 bases. Looked up from germline, CDR1 is SGHAT and CDR2 is FQNNGV. Trimming removed 5 bases from V and 2 bases from J; junction bases left unmatched: 5. This CDR3 has 16 residues. As DNA, the CDR3 is TGTGCCAGCAGCCCTCGACTAGCGGGGGTCACAGATACGCAGTATTTT. Translated: CASSPRLAGVTDTQYF.

The chain links TRBV4-2 to TRBJ2-1, with 16 bases identical to TRBD2. CDR1 and CDR2 from the germline V gene are LGHNA and YNFKEQ. V lost 4 bases and J lost 6; bases outside the gene matches: 12. The CDR3 is made up of 19 amino acids. DNA for the CDR3: TGTGCCAGCAGCCCCTTCCCCGGGACTAGCGGGGGGGACGGCAATGAGCAGTTCTTC. Its translation: CASSPFPGTSGGDGNEQFF.

This clonotype was seen at least ten times. This chain joins TRBV7-9 and TRBJ2-5; D is unclear. Germline-derived CDR1 and CDR2 are SEHNR and FQNEAQ (reference sequence). The V gene lost 4 bases and the J gene lost 11 bases, with 11 bases spanning the gap. The CDR3 runs to 11 residues. The CDR3 sequence: CASSSGPEQYF. As DNA, the CDR3 is TGTGCCAGCAGCTCCGGACCTGAGCAGTACTTC. The variable domain in full, completed from reference TRBV7-9 and TRBJ2-5, reads DTGVSQNPRHKITKRGQNVTFRCDPISEHNRLYWYRQTLGQGPEFLTYFQNEAQLEKSRLLSDRFSAERPKGSFSTLEIQRTEQGDSAMYLCASSSGPEQYFGPGTRLLVL.

This clonotype came up many times. CDR3 DNA: TGCAGTGCTAGAGATGACCAGCTGCCAACTGAAGCTTTCTTT. Protein sequence: CSARDDQLPTEAFF. The chain couples TRBV20-1 to TRBJ1-1; no clear D gene. V gave up 0 bases and J gave up 5 bases, with 13 bases separating them. Per the germline V gene, CDR1 is DFQATT and CDR2 is SNEGSKA (reference sequence). The CDR3 spans 14 residues.

This clonotype was found once. This chain links TRBV10-3 with TRBJ2-3; TRBD2 matches at 9 bases. The V segment lost 5 bases and the J segment 4 bases; nucleotides outside the gene matches: 1. Germline CDR1 reads ENHRY; CDR2 reads SYGVKD. This CDR3 is built from 13 residues. CDR3 sequence reads: CAISRTSADTQYF. The CDR3 DNA sequence: TGTGCCATCAGTCGGACTAGCGCAGATACGCAGTATTTT.

V gene TRBV4-1 combines with J gene TRBJ1-2; D might be TRBD1 (6 bases). Trimming removed 2 bases at V and 5 bases at J, with 12 bases between. Germline values: CDR1 MGHRA, CDR2 YSYEKL. The CDR3 has 14 residues. The CDR3 DNA follows: TGCGCCAGCAGCCAACCCGGGACACAATATGGCTACACCTTC. This codes for CASSQPGTQYGYTF.

The V gene is TRBV3-1, the J gene TRBJ2-2; no firm D call. Germline V lookup: CDR1 LGHDT, CDR2 YNNKEL (reference sequence). The CDR3 contains 17 residues. The V and J ends lost 4 bases and 3 bases respectively, with 18 bases between them. The CDR3 bases are TGTGCCAGCAGCCCCACGGCCGCGCGAGGTTACACCGGGGAGCTGTTTTTT. Protein sequence: CASSPTAARGYTGELFF.